Listed below are T cell receptor beta chains from one sample, sequenced in a study of shared T cell receptors in the human thymus. The data were produced by immunoSEQ multiplex PCR, yet TCRdb's version contains in-frame clones alone and is incomplete. The profile shows some 720,000 clones, roughly 88% of them singletons. These sequences were also reported in another study, on human thymus T cells.

Sequenced: thymocytes. The source is a boy younger than two with a congenital heart defect. Each CDR3 is given with its conserved first and last residue. The D gene is left open where the match is weak. The size of a clone is reported for some rows only, either as once, few or many, or as a class for expanded clones.

j_gene	v_gene	abundance	d_gene	CDR3aa	CDR3nt
TRBJ2-7	TRBV27	.	.	CASASRTGFHEQYF	TGTGCCAGCGCTTCCCGCACGGGGTTCCACGAGCAGTACTTC
TRBJ2-7	TRBV7-9	once	.	CASSSRGKEPGTAYEQYF	TGTGCCAGCAGCTCCCGGGGGAAAGAGCCCGGGACTGCATACGAGCAGTACTTC
TRBJ1-2	TRBV5-1	few	.	CASSPKLGDYGYTF	TGCGCCAGCAGTCCTAAGCTTGGTGACTATGGCTACACCTTC
TRBJ2-1	TRBV9	.	.	CASSVADEQFF	TGTGCCAGCAGCGTAGCTGATGAGCAGTTCTTC
TRBJ2-6	TRBV19	.	.	CATTPAEVTGANVLTF	TGTGCCACCACACCCGCTGAGGTAACTGGGGCCAACGTCCTGACTTTC
TRBJ2-7	TRBV6-6	.	TRBD1	CASSSPLGQGAGEQYF	TGTGCCAGCAGTTCCCCGCTGGGACAGGGGGCGGGGGAGCAGTACTTC
TRBJ2-5	TRBV18	.	.	CASSPQGGREETQYF	TGTGCCAGCTCACCCCAGGGGGGTCGCGAAGAGACCCAGTACTTC
TRBJ2-7	TRBV19	.	.	CASSIVGGTSPSYEQYF	TGTGCCAGTAGTATAGTCGGAGGAACCTCTCCCTCCTACGAGCAGTACTTC
TRBJ1-5	TRBV28	once	TRBD1	CASSFHRGRRQPQHF	TGTGCCAGCAGTTTTCACAGGGGGCGCCGGCAGCCCCAGCATTTT
TRBJ2-7	TRBV6-6	.	.	CASSYTPTGSYEQYF	TGTGCCAGCAGTTACACACCGACAGGATCCTACGAGCAGTACTTC
TRBJ2-2	TRBV27	.	TRBD1	CASKRQGGDTGELFF	TGTGCCAGCAAAAGACAGGGGGGGGACACCGGGGAGCTGTTTTTT
TRBJ2-7	TRBV28	.	.	CATRGADEQYF	TGTGCCACCCGGGGGGCTGACGAGCAGTACTTC
TRBJ1-2	TRBV7-2	.	.	CASSLGLLYGYTF	TGTGCCAGCAGCTTAGGACTCCTATATGGCTACACCTTC
TRBJ2-7	TRBV7-9	.	TRBD1	CASSPDRGREEQYF	TGTGCCAGCAGCCCAGACAGGGGCCGGGAGGAGCAGTACTTC
TRBJ2-7	TRBV6-5	.	.	CASSSQTGFSYEQYF	TGTGCCAGCAGTTCACAGACAGGCTTCTCCTACGAGCAGTACTTC
TRBJ2-5	TRBV7-2	.	.	CASSLATGETQYF	TGTGCCAGCAGCTTAGCTACGGGGGAGACCCAGTACTTC
TRBJ1-5	TRBV19	.	TRBD1	CASSTKEDRDRINQPQHF	TGTGCCAGTAGTACGAAAGAGGACCGGGACAGGATCAATCAGCCCCAGCATTTT
TRBJ2-1	TRBV27	.	TRBD2	CASNGVAGADNEQFF	TGTGCCAGCAACGGAGTGGCGGGAGCGGACAATGAGCAGTTCTTC
TRBJ1-4	TRBV6-1	.	TRBD1	CASSGPFRQGSEKLFF	TGTGCCAGCAGTGGACCCTTCCGACAGGGTTCGGAAAAACTGTTTTTT
TRBJ1-6	TRBV10-3	.	TRBD1	CAIGRPGQGGSPLHF	TGTGCCATCGGGAGACCGGGACAGGGCGGTTCACCCCTCCACTTT
TRBJ2-7	TRBV18	.	TRBD1	CASSRSGQGAHEQYF	TGTGCCAGCTCACGCTCGGGACAGGGGGCCCACGAGCAGTACTTC
TRBJ2-7	TRBV27	.	TRBD2	CASSLGLAGYEQYF	TGTGCCAGCAGTTTAGGACTAGCTGGGTACGAGCAGTACTTC
TRBJ1-2	TRBV6-1	.	.	CASGANYGYTF	TGTGCCAGCGGAGCTAACTATGGCTACACCTTC
TRBJ2-3	TRBV16	.	TRBD1	CASSHRLRGPTDTQYF	TGTGCCAGCAGCCATAGACTTAGGGGGCCCACAGATACGCAGTATTTT
TRBJ2-1	TRBV19	.	.	CASSIPESSYNEQFF	TGTGCCAGTAGTATCCCCGAGAGCTCCTACAATGAGCAGTTCTTC
TRBJ2-7	TRBV4-2	.	.	CASSHLKGGSGVYEQYF	TGTGCCAGCAGCCATCTCAAGGGTGGTAGCGGAGTATACGAGCAGTACTTC
TRBJ2-2	TRBV5-6	few	.	CASSLVAKNTGELFF	TGTGCCAGCAGCTTGGTGGCAAAGAACACCGGGGAGCTGTTTTTT
TRBJ2-7	TRBV14	.	.	CASSLLVSHEQYF	TGTGCCAGCAGCCTCCTCGTTAGCCACGAGCAGTACTTC
TRBJ2-7	TRBV15	.	TRBD1	CATSSGQAPLWQYF	TGTGCCACCAGCAGTGGACAGGCTCCCCTATGGCAGTACTTC
TRBJ2-5	TRBV6-1	.	.	CASRGTWGRETQYF	TGTGCCAGCAGGGGGACTTGGGGAAGGGAGACCCAGTACTTC
TRBJ2-7	TRBV7-9	.	.	CASSLMDWPYEQYF	TGTGCCAGCAGCTTAATGGACTGGCCCTACGAGCAGTACTTC
TRBJ2-7	TRBV19	.	.	CASSAAPSSYEQYF	TGTGCCAGTAGTGCCGCCCCCAGCTCCTACGAGCAGTACTTC
TRBJ2-7	TRBV4-1	.	TRBD2	CASSRLAGGYEQYF	TGCGCCAGCAGTCGACTAGCGGGAGGCTACGAGCAGTACTTC
TRBJ1-3	TRBV19	few	TRBD1	CASSTQGVSGNTIYF	TGTGCCAGTAGTACACAGGGGGTCTCTGGAAACACCATATATTTT
TRBJ2-3	TRBV27	.	TRBD2	CASSQGTSGASTDTQYF	TGTGCCAGCAGCCAAGGGACTAGCGGAGCTAGCACAGATACGCAGTATTTT
TRBJ1-1	TRBV7-2	.	TRBD1	CASRDRGMNTEAFF	TGTGCCAGCAGGGACAGGGGGATGAACACTGAAGCTTTCTTT
TRBJ2-7	TRBV2	.	.	CASRNDRTVSNEQYF	TGTGCCAGCAGAAACGACAGGACTGTTTCCAACGAGCAGTACTTC
TRBJ1-3	TRBV29-1	.	.	CSVVQGISGNTIYF	TGCAGCGTTGTACAGGGAATATCTGGAAACACCATATATTTT
TRBJ2-7	TRBV30	.	.	CAWSVGTEHEQYF	TGTGCCTGGAGCGTCGGGACTGAACACGAGCAGTACTTC
TRBJ1-2	TRBV6-6	once	TRBD1	CASSYSEGQGGYTF	TGTGCCAGCAGTTACTCGGAGGGACAGGGAGGCTACACCTTC
TRBJ1-3	TRBV30	few	.	CAWTNRVGNTIYF	TGTGCCTGGACCAACAGGGTGGGAAACACCATATATTTT
TRBJ2-7	TRBV28	.	TRBD2	CATTSWPSGRSYEQYF	TGTGCCACCACCAGCTGGCCTAGCGGGAGGAGCTACGAGCAGTACTTC
TRBJ2-2	TRBV10-1	.	.	CASSETGAGELFF	TGCGCCAGCAGTGAAACCGGAGCCGGGGAGCTGTTTTTT
TRBJ2-1	TRBV7-8	.	TRBD2	CASSVVRTSGRRSSYNEQFF	TGTGCCAGCAGCGTAGTTCGGACTAGCGGGAGGAGAAGCTCCTACAATGAGCAGTTCTTC
TRBJ2-1	TRBV9	.	.	CASSGGLTEPGQFF	TGTGCCAGCAGCGGAGGACTAACCGAACCTGGGCAGTTCTTC
TRBJ2-5	TRBV5-6	.	TRBD2	CASSPLKKAGGQETQYF	TGTGCCAGCAGCCCTCTGAAAAAGGCGGGAGGTCAAGAGACCCAGTACTTC
TRBJ2-1	TRBV10-1	.	TRBD2	CASSLPGLGNEQFF	TGCGCCAGCAGTCTGCCGGGACTAGGGAATGAGCAGTTCTTC
TRBJ1-1	TRBV2	.	.	CASSEWEAGANTEAFF	TGTGCCAGCAGTGAATGGGAGGCAGGAGCGAACACTGAAGCTTTCTTT
TRBJ2-1	TRBV30	.	.	CAWSYGGEQFF	TGTGCCTGGAGTTACGGGGGTGAGCAGTTCTTC